One T cell receptor (beta chain) is described in this entry. Trimming removed 5 bases at V and 8 bases at J, with 16 bases between. This CDR3 comprises 14 residues. The germline V gene encodes CDR1 SEHNR and CDR2 FQNEAQ (reference sequence). This sample stems from a study of T cell responses to AZD1222 COVID-19 vaccine. Assay used: immunoSEQ multiplex PCR; TCRdb lists only in-frame clones, some missing. The table shows about 170,000 clones, with just under 95% occurring only once. The receptor was isolated from an adult in good health. The sequencing here drew on peripheral blood, taken on day 0 of AZD1222 vaccination. This chain connects TRBV7-9 to TRBJ2-1; D is ambiguous. The CDR3 bases are TGTGCCAGCAGCGAAACCCTGGGCAAGGATGAGCAGTTCTTC. Translated: CASSETLGKDEQFF.